This T cell receptor beta chain appears in the sequencing data of a study of T cells in Graves' hyperthyroidism and ophthalmopathy. Thyroid ultrasound and orbital computed tomography, with clinical symptoms and serum thyroxine and TRAb, informed diagnoses. The sample, blood from the first hyperthyroidism diagnosis, precedes any ophthalmopathy symptoms. Study-level points and caveats: Most thyroid-expanded clonotypes above 0.001 were also found in blood.

Remarks on this clonotype: Its target is not known.

Germline V gene data show CDR1 as SGHRS and CDR2 as YFSETQ. The length of the CDR3 is 13 residues. Trimming took 4 bases from V and 7 from J, leaving 14 bases between them. RNA transcripts gave rise to amplified TCR beta CDR3 regions. The HTBI set primed first-round TCR CDR3 RT-PCR. Each CDR3 protein gets one entry after TCRdb re-called the multiplex PCR reads with MiXCR. The table lists nearly 600,000 distinct CDR3 sequences, around 14% of them singletons. Sequencing was performed on blood. The chain combines TRBV5-1 with TRBJ1-2; tentatively, D is TRBD1 (6 bases). The source is a woman in her 30s with Graves' hyperthyroidism that later progressed to Graves' ophthalmopathy. CDR3 sequence (DNA): TGCGCCAGCAGCCCGGAGGGGGAGGGTGGCTACACCTTC. It yields the protein CASSPEGEGGYTF.